The 4 T cell receptor beta chains in this list originate from one sample, sequenced in a study of blood T cells in healthy people across ages. Sample-barcoded 5' priming and a J-beta primer mix drove a second PCR of roughly 6 to 12 cycles. TCRdb re-called the 5' RACE reads with MiXCR, one entry per CDR3 protein. The table records 850,000 to 1,300,000 distinct CDR3 sequences, more than 35% of them present only once. The sequenced sample was blood. Every receptor here comes from a woman aged 55-69 years in good health.

V and J are TRBV5-1 and TRBJ2-7, with D perhaps TRBD2 (6 bases). The CDR3 totals 15 residues. V lost 0 bases, J lost 7 bases, and 17 bases lay in between. Germline CDR1 SGHRS, CDR2 YFSETQ. CDR3 coding DNA: TGCGCCAGCAGCTTGGAGCGGGCGAAAAACAATGAGCAGTACTTC. It translates to CASSLERAKNNEQYF.

This clonotype was seen only a few times. The V and J genes are TRBV4-2 and TRBJ2-7; TRBD2 might be the D (5 bases). This CDR3 has 15 residues. CDR1 is LGHNA and CDR2 is YNFKEQ in the germline V gene. V lost 1 base, J lost 0 bases, and 10 bases lay in between. This CDR3 reads CASSQGRTASYEQYF. The CDR3 nucleotides read TGTGCCAGCAGCCAAGGTAGGACTGCCTCCTACGAGCAGTACTTC.

The J gene is TRBJ1-1, the V gene TRBV29-1; D not certain. The CDR3 loop spans 10 amino acids. CDR1 is SQVTM and CDR2 is ANQGSEA in the germline V gene. The V end lost 6 bases, the J end lost 7 bases, and 9 bases lay between the germline ends. The CDR3 spells CSVRESEAFF. CDR3 coding DNA: TGCAGCGTGCGGGAAAGTGAAGCTTTCTTT. The whole variable domain, remainder taken from reference TRBV29-1 and TRBJ1-1, is SAVISQKPSRDICQRGTSLTIQCQVDSQVTMMFWYRQQPGQSLTLIATANQGSEATYESGFVIDKFPISRPNLTFSTLTVSNMSPEDSSIYLCSVRESEAFFGQGTRLTVV.

Note on this clonotype: One base away lies a much larger clone, so this may be a sequencing read error. The rearrangement joins TRBV28 to TRBJ2-5; D might be TRBD2 (5 bases). The CDR3 consists of 11 residues. The V gene's germline CDR1 is MDHEN and CDR2 SYDVKM. Here the CDR3 reads CAGSRERRQYF. In DNA form, the CDR3 reads TGTGCCGGCAGTCGAGAGCGGCGGCAGTACTTC.